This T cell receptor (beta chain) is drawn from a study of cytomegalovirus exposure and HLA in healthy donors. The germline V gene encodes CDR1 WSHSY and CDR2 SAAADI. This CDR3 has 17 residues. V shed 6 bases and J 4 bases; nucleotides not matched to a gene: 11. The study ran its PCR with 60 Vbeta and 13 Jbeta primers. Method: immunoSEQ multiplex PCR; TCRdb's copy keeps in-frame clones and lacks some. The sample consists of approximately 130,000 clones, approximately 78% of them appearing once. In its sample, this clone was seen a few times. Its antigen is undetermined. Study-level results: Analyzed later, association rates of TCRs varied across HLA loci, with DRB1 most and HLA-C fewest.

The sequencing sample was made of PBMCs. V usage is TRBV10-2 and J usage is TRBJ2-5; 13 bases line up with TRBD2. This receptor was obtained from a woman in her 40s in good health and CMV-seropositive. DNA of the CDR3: TGCGCCAGCAGCGTTCTACTAGCGGGGGGGAATGGAGAGACCCAGTACTTC. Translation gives CASSVLLAGGNGETQYF.